These 18 T cell receptor beta chains were all obtained from the same sample, sequenced in a study of cytomegalovirus exposure and HLA in healthy donors. The PCR employed 60 Vbeta primers together with 13 Jbeta primers. TCRdb's table, derived via immunoSEQ multiplex PCR, lists solely in-frame clones and lacks some. In the table there are 100,000 to 150,000 clones, around three quarters of which are singletons. Sequenced sample: PBMCs. The receptors shown here come from a female donor in good health and CMV-seronegative.

This clone showed up just a few times. J is TRBJ2-3 and V is TRBV5-4; D is perhaps TRBD1 (7 bases). Trimming took 4 bases from V and 4 from J, leaving 16 bases between them. The germline V gene has CDR1 SGHNT and CDR2 YYREEE (reference sequence). There are 15 residues in the CDR3. The chain's CDR3 is CASSAGQWRADTQYF. DNA for the CDR3: TGTGCCAGCAGCGCGGGACAGTGGCGGGCAGATACGCAGTATTTT.

The chain joins TRBV7-3 to TRBJ1-1, with 7 bases fitting TRBD1. The germline V gene encodes CDR1 SGHTA and CDR2 FQGTGA. V was clipped by 3 bases and J by 5 bases; unmatched bases: 3. There are 13 residues in the CDR3. Here the CDR3 DNA reads TGTGCCAGCAGCTTGACAGGGCGGACTGAAGCTTTCTTT. Its translation is CASSLTGRTEAFF.

V usage is TRBV11-2 and J usage is TRBJ1-1, with D hard to call. Trimming shortened V by 6 bases and J by 1 base, and 9 bases separated the two germline ends. CDR3 length: 13 residues. Germline values: CDR1 SGHAT, CDR2 FQNNGV. DNA for the CDR3: TGTGCCAGCAGTTACATCACGAACACTGAAGCTTTCTTT. This translates into CASSYITNTEAFF.

The chain carries TRBV5-4 and TRBJ2-7, with 7 positions matching TRBD1. The germline CDR1 and CDR2 sequences are SGHNT and YYREEE (reference sequence). V trimming: 2 bases; J trimming: 1 base; junction bases outside the gene matches: 6. This CDR3 region has 15 residues. CDR3 DNA: TGTGCCAGCAGCTTAGGGGGCGAGGAGTCCTACGAGCAGTACTTC. Translating gives CASSLGGEESYEQYF.

The chain links TRBV9 to TRBJ1-2, with 7 bases lining up with TRBD1. The germline V gene encodes CDR1 SGDLS and CDR2 YYNGEE. CDR3 length: 17 amino acids. J was trimmed by 4 bases and V by 3 bases; bases with no gene match: 15. CDR3 sequence: CASSAPRQGGFGYGYTF. The CDR3, as DNA: TGTGCCAGCAGCGCCCCCAGGCAGGGGGGTTTTGGCTATGGCTACACCTTC.

The rearrangement joins TRBV2 to TRBJ1-1; 7 bases line up with TRBD1. CDR1 is SNHLY, CDR2 FYNNEI, per germline. The V segment lost 6 bases and the J segment 3 bases; nucleotides outside the gene matches: 7. This CDR3 comprises 14 residues. CDR3 region: CASRVTGTDTEAFF. CDR3 nucleotides: TGTGCCAGCAGGGTGACAGGGACGGACACTGAAGCTTTCTTT.

This chain joins TRBV5-4 and TRBJ1-6; D gene uncertain. Germline assignment: CDR1 SGHNT and CDR2 YYREEE (reference sequence). This CDR3 comprises 13 residues. V lost 0 bases and J 8 bases, leaving 6 bases between the germline ends. CDR3 DNA sequence: TGTGCCAGCAGCTTGGTGTGGCATTCACCCCTCCACTTT. Translated: CASSLVWHSPLHF.

The chain joins TRBV7-3 to TRBJ2-3; TRBD2 matches at 8 bases. CDR1 is SGHTA and CDR2 is FQGTGA in the germline V gene. V trimming: 6 bases; J trimming: 4 bases; junction bases outside the gene matches: 6. CDR3 length: 14 amino acids. The CDR3: CASRPGLEADTQYF. In DNA form, the CDR3 reads TGTGCCAGCAGACCGGGACTAGAGGCAGATACGCAGTATTTT. The complete variable domain, with remaining parts taken from reference TRBV7-3 and TRBJ2-3, reads GAGVSQTPSNKVTEKGKYVELRCDPISGHTALYWYRQSLGQGPEFLIYFQGTGAADDSGLPNDRFFAVRPEGSVSTLKIQRTERGDSAVYLCASRPGLEADTQYFGPGTRLTVL.

The chain recombines TRBV7-6 with TRBJ1-6; 8 bases are a match to TRBD1. Looked up from germline, CDR1 is SGHVS and CDR2 is FNYEAQ. Trimming removed 6 bases from V and 9 bases from J; junction bases left unmatched: 7. There are 14 residues in the CDR3. CDR3 loop: CASSGQGRSSPLHF. Written as DNA, the CDR3 is TGTGCCAGCAGTGGACAGGGCAGGAGTTCACCCCTCCACTTT.

The CDR3 loop is CASSYSYRVGTEAFF. CDR3 DNA sequence: TGTGCCAGCAGTTACTCATACAGGGTCGGAACTGAAGCTTTCTTT. This rearrangement joins TRBV6-6 to TRBJ1-1, with D perhaps TRBD1 (6 bases). Germline CDR1 is MNHNY and CDR2 is SVGAGI (reference sequence). The CDR3 runs to 15 residues. V gave up 0 bases and J gave up 5 bases, with 13 bases separating them.

The J gene is TRBJ1-1, the V gene TRBV30, with D maybe TRBD1 (5 bases). Trimming cost V 0 bases and J 0 bases, with 8 bases left between them. The CDR3 is made up of 14 amino acids. Per the germline V gene, CDR1 is GTSNPN and CDR2 is SVGIG (reference sequence). CDR3 coding DNA: TGTGCCTGGAGTGTGGGGCAGCTGAACACTGAAGCTTTCTTT. This codes for CAWSVGQLNTEAFF.

This chain links TRBV7-2 with TRBJ2-7; 8 nucleotides agree with TRBD1. V lost 5 bases and J lost 2; bases outside the gene matches: 11. In germline, CDR1 is SGHTA, CDR2 FQGNSA. This CDR3 is built from 16 residues. The CDR3 protein is CASSRSAGTGTYEQYF. CDR3 nucleotide sequence: TGTGCCAGCAGCCGTTCCGCCGGGACAGGTACCTACGAGCAGTACTTC.

The rearrangement links TRBV27 to TRBJ2-7, with D possibly TRBD2 on 6 matching bases. Germline V CDR1 and CDR2: MNHEY, SMNVEV (reference sequence). The V gene lost 6 bases and the J gene lost 2 bases, with 14 bases spanning the gap. This CDR3 spans 14 amino acids. The CDR3 DNA follows: TGTGCCAGCAGCCCCGGAGGGGAGGCCTACGAGCAGTACTTC. Translating it yields CASSPGGEAYEQYF.

The V and J genes are TRBV5-1 and TRBJ2-5; 10 bases map to TRBD2. Germline values: CDR1 SGHRS, CDR2 YFSETQ. The J segment lost 4 bases and the V segment lost 4 bases, leaving 4 bases of the junction unmatched. The CDR3 consists of 14 residues. The CDR3 reads CASSTRTSGETQYF. The CDR3, as DNA: TGCGCCAGCAGCACCCGGACTAGCGGAGAGACCCAGTACTTC.

The chain combines TRBV5-1 with TRBJ2-5, with 12 nucleotides matching TRBD2. The junction had 20 bases not matched to a gene; V was cut back by 10 bases and J by 4 bases. CDR3 length: 18 amino acids. Germline CDR1 SGHRS, CDR2 YFSETQ. CDR3 nucleotides: TGCGCCGGCAAATCGGGCAGCCAGACTAGCGGGAGAGGAGAGACCCAGTACTTC. This translates into CAGKSGSQTSGRGETQYF.

This chain uses TRBV20-1 with TRBJ2-7, with D tentatively TRBD2 (5 bases). Trimming took 6 bases from V and 3 from J, leaving 9 bases between them. The CDR3 totals 11 residues. Germline loops: CDR1 DFQATT, CDR2 SNEGSKA (reference sequence). The CDR3 region has the DNA TGCAGTGCGCCAGAGGGCTACGAGCAGTACTTC. Its translation: CSAPEGYEQYF.

This sequence joins TRBV7-9 and TRBJ2-7, with 9 bases aligning to TRBD1. The CDR3 is 15 residues long. Trimming cost V 4 bases and J 3 bases; bases outside gene matches: 7. The V gene's germline CDR1 is SEHNR and CDR2 FQNEAQ (reference sequence). CDR3 DNA: TGTGCCAGCAGCTCCCAGGGACAGGGACTCTACGAGCAGTACTTC. It translates to CASSSQGQGLYEQYF.

The J gene is TRBJ2-7, the V gene TRBV5-5; tentatively, D is TRBD2 (5 bases). Between the trimmed V and J ends, which lost 4 bases and 3 bases, there was a span of 17 bases. Germline-derived CDR1 and CDR2 are SGHKS and YYEKEE (reference sequence). The CDR3 contains 15 residues. This CDR3 reads CASSPGRPGDYEQYF. In DNA, the CDR3 is TGTGCCAGCAGCCCTGGACGGCCCGGGGACTACGAGCAGTACTTC.